The rows below give T cell receptor beta chains drawn from one sample of a study of a mutant IDH1 vaccine in newly diagnosed glioma. The antigens of these receptors remain unknown. Assay used: immunoSEQ multiplex PCR; TCRdb lists only in-frame clones, some missing. The data show about 25,000 clones, approximately 80% seen once. Sequences were derived from PBMCs, sampled from a glioma patient whose treatment included an IDH1 peptide vaccine. These receptors came from a man aged 35 to 55 with glioma. Each CDR3 is given with its conserved first and last residue. Fields, in order: J gene, D gene, clone size, V gene, CDR3 length, CDR3 protein, CDR3 DNA. D genes are given only for firm matches. Clone size is given for some rows only: seen once, a few or many times, or a class if the clone is expanded.

TRBJ1-5,NA,NA,TRBV7-2,15,CASSQGTLGGQPQHF,TGTGCCAGCAGCCAAGGGACATTAGGGGGTCAGCCCCAGCATTTT
TRBJ1-1,NA,few,TRBV7-9,15,CASSLAAGENTEAFF,TGTGCCAGCAGCTTAGCGGCAGGGGAGAACACTGAAGCTTTCTTT
TRBJ2-1,TRBD2,NA,TRBV4-1,16,CASSFLLAGENNEQFF,TGCGCCAGCAGCTTCCTCCTAGCGGGAGAGAACAATGAGCAGTTCTTC
TRBJ2-3,NA,once,TRBV10-1,11,CAAGNTDTQYF,TGCGCCGCAGGAAACACAGATACGCAGTATTTT
TRBJ2-4,TRBD2,NA,TRBV12-5,16,CASGPSREGFRNIQYF,TGTGCTAGTGGTCCCTCCCGGGAGGGATTTCGGAACATTCAGTACTTC
TRBJ1-4,NA,NA,TRBV7-9,14,CASSLGRGNEKLFF,TGTGCCAGCAGCTTGGGAAGGGGGAATGAAAAACTGTTTTTT
TRBJ2-7,TRBD1,NA,TRBV18,15,CASSPPGQGLREQYF,TGTGCCAGCTCACCGCCGGGACAGGGGCTTAGGGAGCAGTACTTC
TRBJ1-5,NA,few,TRBV11-2,17,CASSLDGFGAGNQPQHF,TGTGCCAGCAGCTTAGATGGTTTCGGGGCGGGCAATCAGCCCCAGCATTTT
TRBJ2-1,NA,NA,TRBV5-1,14,CASSLGDFESEQFF,TGCGCCAGCAGCTTGGGGGACTTTGAGTCTGAGCAGTTCTTC
TRBJ1-5,NA,NA,TRBV5-8,12,CASSLVDQPQHF,TGTGCCAGCAGCTTGGTGGATCAGCCCCAGCATTTT
TRBJ1-2,TRBD1,NA,TRBV2,14,CASSQSGTGVGYTF,TGTGCCAGCAGTCAAAGTGGGACAGGGGTCGGCTACACCTTC
TRBJ2-5,NA,few,TRBV25-1,17,CASSEYMGGAGQETQYF,TGTGCCAGCAGTGAATATATGGGGGGCGCCGGGCAAGAGACCCAGTACTTC
TRBJ2-6,TRBD1,NA,TRBV30,15,CAWSITGAGANVLTF,TGTGCCTGGAGTATTACAGGGGCTGGGGCCAACGTCCTGACTTTC
TRBJ2-2,NA,NA,TRBV10-1,14,CASSPEVNTGELFF,TGCGCCAGCAGCCCCGAAGTAAACACCGGGGAGCTGTTTTTT
TRBJ2-1,NA,NA,TRBV5-6,16,CASSSERWLGVDEQFF,TGTGCCAGCAGCTCGGAGAGGTGGCTGGGTGTCGATGAGCAGTTCTTC
TRBJ1-1,NA,NA,TRBV25-1,11,CASSWDHEAFF,TGTGCCAGCAGTTGGGATCATGAAGCTTTCTTT
TRBJ2-7,NA,NA,TRBV5-8,14,CASTLGSSSYEQYF,TGTGCCAGCACCCTTGGGTCTAGCTCCTACGAGCAGTACTTC
TRBJ2-1,NA,once,TRBV29-1,12,CSVGRENNEQFF,TGCAGCGTTGGCAGGGAAAACAATGAGCAGTTCTTC
TRBJ1-1,NA,NA,TRBV11-2,15,CASEKPGRGNTEAFF,TGTGCCAGCGAAAAACCTGGGAGGGGGAACACTGAAGCTTTCTTT
TRBJ2-1,NA,NA,TRBV21-1,15,CASSKGGQVDNEQFF,TGTGCCAGCAGCAAGGGGGGACAGGTCGACAATGAGCAGTTCTTC